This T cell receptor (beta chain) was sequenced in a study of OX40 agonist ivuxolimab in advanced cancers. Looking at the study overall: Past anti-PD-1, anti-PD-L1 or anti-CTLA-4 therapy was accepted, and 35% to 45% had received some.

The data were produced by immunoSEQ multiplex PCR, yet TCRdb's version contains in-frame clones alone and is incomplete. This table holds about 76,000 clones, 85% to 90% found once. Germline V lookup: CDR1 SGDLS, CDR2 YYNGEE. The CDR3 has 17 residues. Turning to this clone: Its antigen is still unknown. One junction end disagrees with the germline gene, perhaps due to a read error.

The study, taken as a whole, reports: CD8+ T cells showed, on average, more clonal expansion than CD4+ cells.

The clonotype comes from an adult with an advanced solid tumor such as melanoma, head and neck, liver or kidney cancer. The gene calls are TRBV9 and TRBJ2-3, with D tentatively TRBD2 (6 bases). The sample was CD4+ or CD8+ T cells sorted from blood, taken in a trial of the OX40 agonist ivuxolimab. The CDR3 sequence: CASSVVPAEGFTDMQYF. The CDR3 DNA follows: TGTGCCAGCAGCGTAGTCCCAGCGGAGGGATTCACAGATATGCAGTATTTT. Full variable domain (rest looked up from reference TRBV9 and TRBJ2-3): DSGVTQTPKHLITATGQRVTLRCSPRSGDLSVYWYQQSLDQGLQFLIQYYNGEERAKGNILERFSAQQFPDLHSELNLSSLELGDSALYFCASSVVPAEGFTDMQYFGPGTRLTVL.